This TCR beta chain was sequenced for a study of shared clonotypes between healthy human individuals (dated by TCRdb to the early 2020s). Regarding the complete study: The cohort comprised a couple of women and a few men aged 18 to 49 years. For each donor, CD4 naive and CD4 memory were each run on three plates, CD8 naive on two plates, and CD8 memory on one plate. To estimate repertoire size and how much clonotype sharing occurs between individuals, the study deeply sequenced the blood TCR repertoires of several healthy adults. Libraries were prepared and TCR repertoires were sequenced by different laboratories using diverse techniques, in order to increase sequencing depth and limit assay-specific biases. Between about 0.85 and 8.9 billion PBMCs per donor were obtained by leukapheresis. Overall results and qualifications from the work: Pairwise subsampling led to the expectation that sequencing depth would affect the degree of clonotype sharing among donors. Naive subsets generally had larger estimated clonotype richness than memory subsets. Sampling was restricted to blood, and TCR repertoires in tissues likely differ from the TCR repertoires found in blood. Clonotypes shared by all four sorted-subset donors showed higher generation probabilities than non-shared clonotypes. The small number of donors limited the genetic and exposure-history diversity represented. Even with the large sequencing depth, rarefaction of the sorted-subset datasets indicated that sequencing was incomplete. When a handful of donors were compared, the shared fraction of clonotypes was about 5% for naive CD4, around 4% for naive CD8, 2% to 2.5% for memory CD4, and under 0.5% for memory CD8.

Using the deep immunoSEQ assay, TCR CDR3 regions were amplified from genomic DNA by multiplex PCR. Extracted genomic DNA from each cell subset was spread evenly across all wells of several immunoSEQ 96-well plates, with each plate serving as a replicate. Each replicate PCR for sorted subsets received approximately 200 ng genomic DNA, equal to about 30,000 T cell genomes. Purified libraries were measured with a Qubit 3.0 fluorometer, size-checked on a Bioanalyzer 2100, and measured again with the KAPA Library Quantification kit. Each immunoSEQ 96-well plate was sequenced on its own single-read 150-cycle Illumina NextSeq 550 flow cell. As for the authors' bioinformatics: Because the immunoSEQ output held only junctional sequences and lacked quality scores, the filtering could not match the filtering applied to full-length reads. Sequences were annotated with PyIR, a Python wrapper for IgBLAST v1.9, using IMGT germline references to assign V/J genes and CDR3. Any read was removed if the V/J assignment was weak (E-value above 1e-6), the CDR3 was missing, or the read contained stop codons, out-of-frame junctions, or ambiguous translated residues. V3J clonotypes were defined as sequences sharing an identical inferred V gene, J gene, and CDR3 amino acid sequence. Percentage overlap between repertoires was computed as shared unique clonotypes divided by the size of the smaller repertoire. RTK rarefaction, the Chao1 estimator, and Recon v2.1 estimates of unobserved clonotypes were used to assess repertoire richness. For all TCRbeta clonotypes obtained by the gDNA method from four donors, generation probabilities were computed with OLGA. Entries here come from immuneACCESS through TCRdb and include only in-frame sequences with V and J called. Some clones fail to appear in such tables; in the studies checked, an unresolved V gene covers under half of the shortfall, and the cause of the remainder is unknown. V and J calls plus clone size are reproduced from that table; the DNA served to infer D and trimming. Present in this sample are 2 million to 2.5 million clones, approximately 96% of which were seen just once. The ten top clones hold roughly 0.13% of the sample.

A word on this clone: The clone's antigen remains unknown. Per-base quality was not reported, and no clone a single base away is much larger than it. Other DNA sequences of this sample code for an identical CDR3.

The donors were healthy, HIV-negative adults with no recently reported acute infections or vaccinations. All donors were Caucasian adults living in Nashville, Tennessee, USA. CD4+ T cells were enriched by magnetic negative selection; naive cells were then positively selected on CD45RA, and the negative fraction formed the memory subset. After blood collection by leukapheresis, PBMCs were isolated using Ficoll-Histopaque density gradient centrifugation and then cryopreserved in the vapor phase of liquid nitrogen. Purity and quantity of every magnetically sorted T cell population were checked by analytical flow cytometry. Each sorted fraction had its genomic DNA isolated and then quantified by UV absorbance on a Nanodrop 2000c. Material: naive CD4+ T cells sorted from blood. The intended sense of this specimen's cell subset or site label: CD45RA+ positively selected. This TCR was sampled from a man between 18 and 29 years old in good health.

CDR3 protein: CASSRGGTDTQYF. The nucleotide sequence is given as TGCGCCAGCAGCCGAGGAGGTACAGATACGCAGTATTTT. The chain is made from TRBV5-1 and TRBJ2-3; the D region possibly corresponds to TRBD2 (5 bases align). The CDR3 contains 13 residues, cysteine and phenylalanine counted. The sequence is cut down to CDR3 DNA, 39 bases in frame from base 1. V and J are truncated by 4 bases and 3 bases respectively, leaving an intervening sequence of 9 bases. The germline V gene sets CDR1 to SGHRS and CDR2 to YFSETQ.